The 26 T cell receptor beta chains below come from one sample, sequenced in a study of blood T cell repertoires in COVID-19. Data came from immunoSEQ multiplex PCR; TCRdb stores just in-frame clones and leaves some out. Seen here are over 150,000 clones, more than 75% observed once, and the top ten hold approximately 10%. The sequenced sample was peripheral blood. The receptors here all came from a woman between 70 and 85 years old with COVID-19, enrolled during active disease.

The rearrangement uses TRBV7-6 and TRBJ1-6; no firm D call. The germline gives CDR1 SGHVS, CDR2 FNYEAQ. V lost 4 bases, J lost 8 bases, and 15 bases lay in between. The CDR3 sequence is 15 residues long. CDR3 nucleotides: TGTGCCAGCAGCTCCCGAGGAGGGTCGGATTCACCCCTCCACTTT. Translation gives CASSSRGGSDSPLHF.

The J gene is TRBJ1-2, the V gene TRBV7-9; TRBD1 aligns across 7 bases. V was clipped by 5 bases and J by 7 bases; unmatched bases: 7. Germline loops: CDR1 SEHNR, CDR2 FQNEAQ (reference sequence). The CDR3 is 13 amino acids. The CDR3 sequence: CASSVDRVLGYTF. As DNA, the CDR3 is TGTGCCAGCAGCGTAGACAGGGTCCTTGGCTACACCTTC. Using reference TRBV7-9 and TRBJ1-2 for the parts outside the CDR3, the full variable domain is DTGVSQNPRHKITKRGQNVTFRCDPISEHNRLYWYRQTLGQGPEFLTYFQNEAQLEKSRLLSDRFSAERPKGSFSTLEIQRTEQGDSAMYLCASSVDRVLGYTFGSGTRLTVV.

V is TRBV5-4 and J is TRBJ2-2; 10 bases are a match to TRBD1. Per the germline V gene, CDR1 is SGHNT and CDR2 is YYREEE (reference sequence). The CDR3 sequence is 15 residues long. The V segment lost 2 bases and the J segment 4 bases; nucleotides outside the gene matches: 2. The CDR3 DNA reads as TGTGCCAGCAGCTTTGGGGACAGGGGCACCGGGGAGCTGTTTTTT. Amino acids: CASSFGDRGTGELFF.

This chain's CDR3 is CASSRQGQGAYGYTF. In nucleotides, the CDR3 is TGCGCCAGCAGCCGCCAAGGACAGGGGGCCTATGGCTACACCTTC. V gene TRBV4-1 combines with J gene TRBJ1-2; 11 bases align to TRBD1. CDR1 is MGHRA and CDR2 is YSYEKL in the germline V gene. With 4 bases clipped from V and 4 bases from J, the junction kept 5 bases outside the gene matches. There are 15 residues in the CDR3.

The chain couples TRBV7-8 to TRBJ1-1; tentatively, D is TRBD1 (5 bases). CDR3 length: 13 residues. The V end lost 5 bases, the J end lost 10 bases, and 17 bases lay between the germline ends. Germline CDR1 is SGHVS and CDR2 is FQNEAQ. In nucleotides, the CDR3 is TGTGCCAGCAGCCCGAGGGGAGGGGACGGAGCTTTCTTT. Encoded protein: CASSPRGGDGAFF.

The chain is built from TRBV7-3 and TRBJ1-2; D call uncertain. V lost 1 base and J 7 bases, leaving 10 bases between the germline ends. This CDR3 comprises 13 residues. Germline V CDR1 and CDR2: SGHTA, FQGTGA. CDR3 sequence reads: CASSLKEGSGYTF. CDR3 coding DNA: TGTGCCAGCAGCTTAAAGGAAGGGAGTGGCTACACCTTC.

This clone is a singleton in its sample. The chain uses TRBV6-1 and TRBJ1-5; D gene ambiguous. Germline CDR1 reads MNHNS; CDR2 reads SASEGT. Between the trimmed V and J ends, which lost 2 bases and 7 bases, there was a span of 12 bases. The CDR3 spans 14 residues. CDR3 in DNA: TGTGCCAGCAGTGAATCCCAATGGCGGCAGCCCCAGCATTTT. Its translation: CASSESQWRQPQHF.

The chain joins TRBV5-4 to TRBJ1-1; TRBD1 matches 9 bases. V shed 4 bases and J 5 bases; nucleotides not matched to a gene: 3. CDR1 SGHNT and CDR2 YYREEE come from the germline V gene (reference sequence). This CDR3 comprises 13 residues. This chain's CDR3 is CASSRTGETEAFF. CDR3 DNA: TGTGCCAGCAGCCGGACAGGGGAGACTGAAGCTTTCTTT. The whole variable domain, filled in from reference TRBV5-4 and TRBJ1-1, reads ETGVTQSPTHLIKTRGQQVTLRCSSQSGHNTVSWYQQALGQGPQFIFQYYREEENGRGNFPPRFSGLQFPNYSSELNVNALELDDSALYLCASSRTGETEAFFGQGTRLTVV.

The chain links TRBV10-3 to TRBJ1-6, with D unresolved. The CDR3 is 12 residues long. The germline V gene has CDR1 ENHRY and CDR2 SYGVKD. The germline V and J ends were trimmed by 6 bases and 7 bases, with 7 bases remaining between them. This CDR3 is CAIRRENSPLHF. The CDR3 DNA sequence: TGTGCCATCAGGAGGGAGAATTCACCCCTCCACTTT.

The chain is built from TRBV5-1 and TRBJ1-3, with TRBD1 as a possible D gene (6 bases). CDR1 and CDR2 (germline): SGHRS, YFSETQ. The CDR3 totals 15 residues. Trimming pared 0 bases from V and 6 bases from J, leaving 13 bases between. This CDR3 reads CASSLDQGSANTIYF. The CDR3 DNA reads as TGCGCCAGCAGCTTGGACCAGGGGTCGGCAAACACCATATATTTT.

This clone was recorded only once. This rearrangement joins TRBV6-2 or TRBV6-3 to TRBJ1-5; TRBD1 agrees at 7 bases. The V segment lost 5 bases and the J segment 3 bases; nucleotides outside the gene matches: 7. Germline V lookup: CDR1 MNHEY, CDR2 SVGEGT. The CDR3 has 15 amino acids. Here the CDR3 reads CASSRQGWANQPQHF. DNA of the CDR3: TGTGCCAGCAGTAGACAGGGATGGGCCAATCAGCCCCAGCATTTT.

The chain joins TRBV6-7 to TRBJ1-3, with 7 positions matching TRBD1. TRBV6-7 is given ORF status, its function remaining uncertain. V dropped 6 bases and J dropped 4; count of bases not matched to a gene: 9. This CDR3 is built from 15 residues. The CDR3 region is CASRTMTGQGNTIYF. The CDR3 DNA is TGTGCCAGCAGAACAATGACAGGGCAAGGAAACACCATATATTTT.

This rearrangement joins TRBV5-1 to TRBJ1-1; no reliable D call. V lost 3 bases to trimming and J lost 4 bases, with 13 bases between them. Germline V gene sequence: CDR1 SGHRS, CDR2 YFSETQ. The CDR3 loop spans 14 amino acids. The CDR3 protein is CASSSIGDSTEAFF. The CDR3, as DNA: TGCGCCAGCAGCTCTATCGGGGATAGCACTGAAGCTTTCTTT. The full variable domain, in which reference TRBV5-1 and TRBJ1-1 provide the parts outside the CDR3, is KAGVTQTPRYLIKTRGQQVTLSCSPISGHRSVSWYQQTPGQGLQFLFEYFSETQRNKGNFPGRFSGRQFSNSRSEMNVSTLELGDSALYLCASSSIGDSTEAFFGQGTRLTVV.

The chain recombines TRBV11-3 with TRBJ2-7, with TRBD1 matching 8 bases. Germline trimming cut 5 bases from V and 7 bases from J; bases unmatched to any gene: 13. CDR1 and CDR2 from the germline V gene are SGHNT and YENEEA. This CDR3 spans 15 amino acids. CDR3 nucleotides: TGTGCCAGCAGCATCACTACTACAGGGGGAAGTGAGCAGTACTTC. Protein sequence: CASSITTTGGSEQYF.

The rearrangement uses TRBV5-4 and TRBJ2-2; 7 bases are shared with TRBD1. V lost 5 bases to trimming and J lost 2 bases; unmatched junction nucleotides: 3. Germline CDR1 reads SGHNT; CDR2 reads YYREEE (reference sequence). This CDR3 region has 14 residues. The CDR3 nucleotides read TGTGCCAGCAGAGGGACAGACAACACCGGGGAGCTGTTTTTT. This gives the protein CASRGTDNTGELFF.

The chain is built from TRBV18 and TRBJ2-2, with 7 nucleotides matching TRBD1. V shed 8 bases, J shed 6 bases, and the junction held 0 bases outside the gene matches. Germline loops: CDR1 KGHSH, CDR2 LQKENI. CDR3 length: 11 residues. CDR3 loop: CASRGPGELFF. The CDR3 DNA reads as TGTGCCAGCAGGGGGCCCGGGGAGCTGTTTTTT.

The V call is TRBV5-1, the J call TRBJ1-4, with D unresolved. The germline gives CDR1 SGHRS, CDR2 YFSETQ. This CDR3 contains 15 residues. V was trimmed by 0 bases and J by 7 bases, leaving 13 bases between them. CDR3 amino acids: CASSLEPGGAEKLFF. The CDR3 DNA reads TGCGCCAGCAGCTTGGAACCGGGAGGAGCTGAAAAACTGTTTTTT. Full variable domain (rest looked up from reference TRBV5-1 and TRBJ1-4): KAGVTQTPRYLIKTRGQQVTLSCSPISGHRSVSWYQQTPGQGLQFLFEYFSETQRNKGNFPGRFSGRQFSNSRSEMNVSTLELGDSALYLCASSLEPGGAEKLFFGSGTQLSVL.

The chain uses TRBV12-2 and TRBJ2-1; the D segment call TRBD1 is taken from the table without a DNA check. TRBV12-2 is a documented pseudogene. The CDR3 contains 17 residues. The CDR3 sequence: CASRLGNGQGPYNEQFF. The CDR3 nucleotides are TGTGCAAGTCGCTTAGGGAACGGACAGGGGCCATACAATGAGCAGTTCTTC.

The chain has TRBV7-9 and TRBJ1-2; weak D call: TRBD1 (6 bases). Germline V CDR1 and CDR2: SEHNR, FQNEAQ (reference sequence). V dropped 4 bases and J dropped 4 bases, with 19 bases sitting between them. The CDR3 runs to 16 residues. The CDR3 nucleotides read TGTGCCAGCAGCTCGCGATCCTCGGGGGGCGGCTATGGCTACACCTTC. Its translation: CASSSRSSGGGYGYTF.

The chain has TRBV3-1 (or the pseudogene TRBV3-2) and TRBJ1-1, with D hard to call. CDR1 and CDR2 (germline): LGHDT, YNNKEL (reference sequence). Trimming left V 1 base short and J 6 bases short, with 12 bases between. The CDR3 covers 14 residues. The chain's CDR3 is CASSQAGRGAEAFF. The DNA for the CDR3 is TGTGCCAGCAGCCAAGCCGGCAGAGGAGCTGAAGCTTTCTTT.

The chain uses TRBV10-2 and TRBJ1-1; perhaps TRBD1 as D (5 bases). Germline CDR1 is WSHSY and CDR2 is SAAADI. V shed 3 bases and J shed 3 bases, with 11 bases lying between them. The CDR3 runs 14 residues. Here the CDR3 reads CASSDPGWDTEAFF. The CDR3 nucleotides are TGCGCCAGCAGTGATCCAGGGTGGGACACTGAAGCTTTCTTT.

This clone has a handful of counts. V gene TRBV9 combines with J gene TRBJ1-2, with no clear D. Germline CDR1 and CDR2: SGDLS and YYNGEE. This CDR3 spans 13 amino acids. The ends were cut back, 3 bases at V and 4 bases at J, with 10 bases in the middle. The CDR3 loop reads CASSAVNSYGYTF. DNA of the CDR3: TGTGCCAGCAGCGCCGTAAACAGCTATGGCTACACCTTC.

The gene calls are TRBV5-1 and TRBJ1-4; D perhaps matches TRBD1 (6 bases). Trimming cost V 1 base and J 7 bases, with 11 bases left between them. There are 14 residues in the CDR3. The germline gives CDR1 SGHRS, CDR2 YFSETQ. The CDR3 sequence: CASSLRSGAEKLFF. The CDR3 DNA reads TGCGCCAGCAGCTTGCGGTCAGGGGCTGAAAAACTGTTTTTT.

This chain uses TRBV30 with TRBJ1-5; possibly TRBD1 for D (6 bases). Germline loops: CDR1 GTSNPN, CDR2 SVGIG (reference sequence). CDR3 length: 15 amino acids. The ends were cut back, 5 bases at V and 2 bases at J, with 16 bases in the middle. The DNA for the CDR3 is TGTGCCTGGCGTGGCCAGGGGTTGGGCAATCAGCCCCAGCATTTT. Translation gives CAWRGQGLGNQPQHF.

The genes are TRBV2 and TRBJ2-3; D is unresolved. V shed 5 bases and J shed 3 bases, with 15 bases lying between them. The CDR3 consists of 15 residues. Germline V gene lookup returns CDR1 SNHLY and CDR2 FYNNEI. The CDR3 nucleotides read TGTGCCAGCAGTAAGACTCTTATAGAGACAGATACGCAGTATTTT. Translation: CASSKTLIETDTQYF.

Points on this clone: One end of the junction fails to match germline, which may point to a read error. The chain links TRBV7-8 to TRBJ2-7; 7 positions agree with TRBD2. The CDR3 has 14 residues. Germline assignment: CDR1 SGHVS and CDR2 FQNEAQ. In DNA, the CDR3 is TGTGCCAGCAGCCTAGCACCCAGCGGGGCGGAGCAGTACTTC. It specifies CASSLAPSGAEQYF.